The clone carrying this T cell receptor beta chain was counted many times. The data are from a study of blood T cells in healthy people across ages. The CDR3 runs 11 residues. Per the germline V gene, CDR1 is SQVTM and CDR2 is ANQGSEA. Together with a sample-barcoded 5' primer, a J-beta primer mix was included in a second PCR lasting 7 to 11 cycles. Each CDR3 protein is one row after TCRdb ran MiXCR on the 5' RACE reads. The profile shows around 1.5 million distinct CDR3 sequences, about 40% of them singletons. This sequence was found in a woman aged 18 to 35 in good health. V is TRBV29-1 and J is TRBJ2-5, with D hard to call. The sample was blood. The CDR3 bases are TGCATGGTTGAGATCGGAGAGACCCAGTACTTC. The encoded protein is CMVEIGETQYF.